The text below deals with one T cell receptor (beta chain). The target antigen is unknown. The data belong to a study of cytotoxic CD8 clonotypes in ibrutinib-treated CLL. Study findings and constraints: Clonality was higher at baseline than in age-matched healthy donors and tracked circulating CD8+ T-cell counts.

Depths of 1 in 200,000 to 1 in 1 million T cells were the sequencing target. Generated by immunoSEQ multiplex PCR, the TCRdb table keeps only in-frame clones and is missing some. The profile covers about 160,000 clones, with approximately 77% appearing a single time and under 2.5% taken by the ten largest. Sequenced here: PBMCs, sampled after 12 months of ibrutinib treatment. This receptor was identified in a human donor with chronic lymphocytic leukemia.

Written as DNA, the CDR3 is TGTGCCAGCAGCTTAGCCACGTACAAGACAAGCTTCTTAAACTATGGCTACACCTTC. Protein: CASSLATYKTSFLNYGYTF. The chain employs TRBV5-8 and TRBJ1-2; D gene uncertain. V was trimmed by 2 bases and J by 2 bases, leaving 25 bases between them. Germline CDR1 and CDR2: SGHTS and YDEGEE. The CDR3 totals 19 residues.